The 27 T cell receptor beta chains below come from one sample, sequenced in a study of follicular helper T cells after annual influenza vaccination. Time point denoted: 2015-2016 season, 7 days after influenza vaccination. Profiling relied on immunoSEQ multiplex PCR, and the TCRdb table lists in-frame clones only, not all of them. The sample includes 6,000 to 8,000 clones, around 80% of them seen just once. Sequenced material: CXCR5+ CD38- circulating T follicular helper cells from blood, taken 7 days after influenza vaccination. This sample's subset: circulating Tfh, non-naive CD4+CXCR5+PD-1+ (ICOS+CD38+ or ICOS-CD38-). These TCRs come from an adult who received the influenza vaccine.

This clone was picked up a small number of times. The chain combines TRBV29-1 with TRBJ2-5, with D tentatively TRBD1 or TRBD2 (5 bases each). The CDR3 is 13 amino acids. The germline CDR1 and CDR2 sequences are SQVTM and ANQGSEA. Trimming took 7 bases from V and 2 from J, leaving 14 bases between them. This chain's CDR3 is CSARGGQQETQYF. CDR3 bases: TGCAGCGCACGGGGCGGGCAGCAAGAGACCCAGTACTTC.

This clone was recorded only once. The DNA of the CDR3 is TGTGCCAGCAGCGCCAGGGGTTCCGGCTACACCTTC. Translating gives CASSARGSGYTF. The chain couples TRBV7-2 to TRBJ1-2; D may be TRBD1 (6 bases). The CDR3 is made up of 12 amino acids. Germline CDR1 is SGHTA and CDR2 is FQGNSA. V was cut by 5 bases and J by 8 bases, with 12 bases left in between.

Details on this clone: A junction boundary mismatches the germline segment, possibly from a read error. The V gene is TRBV5-7, the J gene TRBJ2-7; D not resolved. TRBV5-7 qualifies as an ORF whose function is uncertain. This CDR3 contains 9 residues. CDR3 sequence: CASSLEPPF. DNA for the CDR3: TGTGCCAGCAGCCTCGAACCCCCCTTC.

The genes are TRBV7-9 and TRBJ2-7, with 11 positions matching TRBD2. Germline V gene sequence: CDR1 SEHNR, CDR2 FQNEAQ (reference sequence). V was clipped by 5 bases and J by 0 bases; unmatched bases: 3. The CDR3 loop spans 15 amino acids. Written as DNA, the CDR3 is TGTGCCAGCAGCCCTAGCGGGAGGAGCTCCTACGAGCAGTACTTC. Its protein product is CASSPSGRSSYEQYF.

This clone appeared a single time. The rearrangement joins TRBV5-1 to TRBJ2-3; maybe TRBD1 (6 bases). The V end was cut by 4 bases, the J end by 4 bases, with 19 bases between. Germline CDR1 reads SGHRS; CDR2 reads YFSETQ. The CDR3 has 16 amino acids. For the CDR3, the DNA is TGCGCCAGCAGCCCCGGCCCCCAGGGGAACTCAGATACGCAGTATTTT. It encodes CASSPGPQGNSDTQYF.

The chain joins TRBV5-1 to TRBJ2-2; D is undetermined. Trimming shortened V by 0 bases and J by 9 bases, and 3 bases separated the two germline ends. CDR3 size: 11 residues. The germline V gene encodes CDR1 SGHRS and CDR2 YFSETQ. CDR3 region: CASSLARELFF. The CDR3 DNA sequence: TGCGCCAGCAGCTTGGCCCGGGAGCTGTTTTTT.

This chain links TRBV27 with TRBJ2-2, with 8 bases that match TRBD1. J gave up 5 bases and V 7 bases, and 6 bases lay outside the gene matches. CDR3 length: 14 amino acids. Germline V gene sequence: CDR1 MNHEY, CDR2 SMNVEV (reference sequence). CDR3 DNA sequence: TGTGCCAGCAATAGGCAGGGGGCAACCGGGGAGCTGTTTTTT. Translating it yields CASNRQGATGELFF.

The chain joins TRBV9 to TRBJ2-2, with D unresolved. The CDR3 has 15 amino acids. Looked up from germline, CDR1 is SGDLS and CDR2 is YYNGEE. The V gene lost 0 bases and the J gene lost 5 bases, with 11 bases spanning the gap. The CDR3 is CASSVGTDVTGELFF. The CDR3 region has the DNA TGTGCCAGCAGCGTAGGTACAGATGTGACCGGGGAGCTGTTTTTT.

This chain connects TRBV10-3 to TRBJ1-2, with D tentatively TRBD1 (6 bases). V was clipped by 6 bases and J by 6 bases, with 20 bases between them. Germline loops: CDR1 ENHRY, CDR2 SYGVKD. There are 15 residues in the CDR3. The DNA of the CDR3 is TGTGCCATCAGCGCCTCAACCGCGGACAGTCATGGCTACACCTTC. This gives the protein CAISASTADSHGYTF.

This clone is a singleton in its sample. The chain links TRBV4-1 to TRBJ2-5; D might be TRBD2 (5 bases). Trimming cost V 4 bases and J 4 bases, with 16 bases left between them. The germline V gene encodes CDR1 MGHRA and CDR2 YSYEKL. This CDR3 spans 15 amino acids. CDR3 sequence: CASSPLEGYTETQYF. The CDR3 bases are TGCGCCAGCAGCCCCTTAGAGGGCTACACAGAGACCCAGTACTTC.

The rearrangement links TRBV30 to TRBJ2-2; 9 bases line up with TRBD1. The trim removed 5 bases at V and 3 bases at J, leaving 7 bases unmatched. This CDR3 is 15 amino acids long. Germline V gives CDR1 GTSNPN, CDR2 SVGIG (reference sequence). The CDR3 region is CAWCYRDRDTGELFF. The CDR3 nucleotides read TGTGCCTGGTGTTACCGGGACAGGGACACCGGGGAGCTGTTTTTT.

The chain links TRBV28 to TRBJ1-2; D is unclear. Deletions cut 8 bases from V and 3 bases from J, with 13 bases between. CDR1 MDHEN and CDR2 SYDVKM come from the germline V gene. The CDR3 is made up of 13 amino acids. Written as DNA, the CDR3 is TGTGCCAGCGGGAAATTAAGCGACTATGGCTACACCTTC. Protein: CASGKLSDYGYTF.

This chain links TRBV10-3 with TRBJ2-1; D could derive from TRBD1 or TRBD2 (6 bases each). The V gene's germline CDR1 is ENHRY and CDR2 SYGVKD. The CDR3 runs to 18 residues. The ends were cut back, 6 bases at V and 2 bases at J, with 23 bases in the middle. CDR3 in DNA: TGTGCCATCAGCGGGGGCGCCACTGGGGTAACGGCCTACAATGAGCAGTTCTTC. Protein sequence: CAISGGATGVTAYNEQFF.

This chain joins TRBV7-2 and TRBJ2-7; 10 bases are a match to TRBD2. Germline lookup yields CDR1 SGHTA and CDR2 FQGNSA. The trim removed 1 base at V and 2 bases at J, leaving 2 bases unmatched. The CDR3 consists of 15 residues. The CDR3 reads CASSLGGLAAYEQYF. In nucleotides, the CDR3 is TGTGCCAGCAGCTTAGGAGGACTAGCGGCCTACGAGCAGTACTTC.

The J gene is TRBJ2-1, the V gene TRBV7-8; 9 bases fit TRBD2. The V and J ends lost 5 bases and 7 bases, in that order; junction bases with no gene match: 15. Germline lookup yields CDR1 SGHVS and CDR2 FQNEAQ. This CDR3 spans 17 amino acids. The DNA for the CDR3 is TGTGCCAGCAGCACCCCCCAGCGGGAGGTCCTAAGGAATGAGCAGTTCTTC. As protein: CASSTPQREVLRNEQFF. Filled out from reference TRBV7-8 and TRBJ2-1, the complete variable domain reads GAGVSQSPRYKVAKRGQDVALRCDPISGHVSLFWYQQALGQGPEFLTYFQNEAQLDKSGLPSDRFFAERPEGSVSTLKIQRTQQEDSAVYLCASSTPQREVLRNEQFFGPGTRLTVL.

V gene TRBV9 combines with J gene TRBJ1-4, with D tentatively TRBD1 (5 bases). The CDR3 loop spans 15 amino acids. V dropped 3 bases and J dropped 6 bases, with 15 bases sitting between them. CDR1 and CDR2 (germline): SGDLS, YYNGEE. The CDR3 here is CASSAMMGVDEKLFF. For the CDR3, the DNA is TGTGCCAGCAGCGCTATGATGGGGGTGGATGAAAAACTGTTTTTT.

This chain connects TRBV19 to TRBJ2-2; D may match TRBD1 or TRBD2 (6 bases each). V lost 7 bases to trimming and J lost 4 bases, with 16 bases between them. This CDR3 contains 15 residues. Looked up from germline, CDR1 is LNHDA and CDR2 is SQIVND (reference sequence). CDR3 sequence reads: CASTPRGRSTGELFF. DNA of the CDR3: TGTGCCAGTACTCCCCGGGGGCGAAGCACCGGGGAGCTGTTTTTT. Filled out from reference TRBV19 and TRBJ2-2, the complete variable domain reads DGGITQSPKYLFRKEGQNVTLSCEQNLNHDAMYWYRQDPGQGLRLIYYSQIVNDFQKGDIAEGYSVSREKKESFPLTVTSAQKNPTAFYLCASTPRGRSTGELFFGEGSRLTVL.

Concerning this clone itself: One end of the junction is discordant with germline, which a read error may explain. The chain couples TRBV10-3 to TRBJ2-7; unclear D gene. This CDR3 has 12 residues. The V gene's germline CDR1 is ENHRY and CDR2 SYGVKD. This chain's CDR3 is CAISEPLAELCF. The CDR3 DNA reads as TGTGCCATCAGTGAGCCTCTCGCGGAGCTGTGCTTC.

This chain joins TRBV6-1 and TRBJ2-3; the D gene is possibly TRBD1 (6 bases). Germline V lookup: CDR1 MNHNS, CDR2 SASEGT. V lost 6 bases and J 1 base, leaving 11 bases between the germline ends. The CDR3 has 14 amino acids. CDR3 residues: CASSLQGGTDTQYF. CDR3 DNA: TGTGCCAGCAGCCTACAGGGAGGCACAGATACGCAGTATTTT.

The genes are TRBV21-1 and TRBJ2-7; TRBD2, the table's D call, was not compared with the DNA. TRBV21-1 is termed a pseudogene. This CDR3 has 18 residues. CDR3 sequence: CASSKAHGLAGATYEQYF. DNA of the CDR3: TGTGCCAGCAGCAAAGCGCACGGACTAGCGGGAGCAACCTACGAGCAGTACTTC.

The chain uses TRBV7-9 and TRBJ1-1; no definite D call. The CDR3 has 14 amino acids. Germline-derived CDR1 and CDR2 are SEHNR and FQNEAQ (reference sequence). V lost 1 base and J lost 0, with 6 bases in between. CDR3 bases: TGTGCCAGCAGCTTAGAACACTTGAACACTGAAGCTTTCTTT. It specifies CASSLEHLNTEAFF.

V usage is TRBV14 and J usage is TRBJ1-5; a weak D match, TRBD1 (5 bases). Trimming shortened V by 0 bases and J by 5 bases, and 26 bases separated the two germline ends. CDR1 and CDR2 (germline): SGHDN, FVKESK. This CDR3 is 20 amino acids long. DNA of the CDR3: TGTGCCAGCAGCCAAGATAAGCGGGGCTACCGGGCAAAAATTGATCAGCCCCAGCATTTT. This codes for CASSQDKRGYRAKIDQPQHF.

V gene TRBV30 combines with J gene TRBJ1-5, with D unclear. Germline CDR1 GTSNPN, CDR2 SVGIG (reference sequence). Trimming removed 0 bases at V and 3 bases at J, with 9 bases between. This CDR3 region has 14 residues. CDR3 sequence (DNA): TGTGCCTGGAGTGTAGGTAACATCAATCAGCCCCAGCATTTT. This translates into CAWSVGNINQPQHF.

The chain combines TRBV6-5 with TRBJ1-2; D unclear. Trimming removed 5 bases at V and 4 bases at J, with 8 bases between. The CDR3 is made up of 12 amino acids. CDR1 and CDR2 from the germline V gene are MNHEY and SVGAGI. The CDR3 loop is CASSPGRYGYTF. The CDR3, as DNA: TGTGCCAGCAGTCCCGGCCGCTATGGCTACACCTTC.

The genes are TRBV10-3 and TRBJ2-2; 12 bases map to TRBD1. CDR3 size: 17 residues. Germline CDR1 is ENHRY and CDR2 is SYGVKD. The V segment lost 8 bases and the J segment 0 bases; nucleotides outside the gene matches: 7. As DNA, the CDR3 is TGTGCCATCCGGGACAGGGGGCCCCGATCGAACACCGGGGAGCTGTTTTTT. This translates into CAIRDRGPRSNTGELFF.

The chain combines TRBV5-4 with TRBJ2-5, with D possibly TRBD2 on 6 matching bases. In germline, CDR1 is SGHNT, CDR2 YYREEE (reference sequence). V was pared by 4 bases and J by 1 base, with 14 bases between. The CDR3 is 15 residues long. In DNA form, the CDR3 reads TGTGCCAGCAGCCCGGACTACGGGCGCCAAGAGACCCAGTACTTC. It encodes CASSPDYGRQETQYF.

V and J are TRBV18 and TRBJ2-5; D remains ambiguous. Germline values: CDR1 KGHSH, CDR2 LQKENI. The V end lost 3 bases, the J end lost 6 bases, and 8 bases lay between the germline ends. CDR3 length equals 12 residues. CDR3 nucleotide sequence: TGTGCCAGCTCACCGGAGATGCAGACCCAGTACTTC. It is translated as CASSPEMQTQYF.